This is a list of T cell receptor beta chains from one sample in a study of yellow fever vaccine responses in identical twins. One entry per CDR3 protein results from TCRdb running MiXCR on the RT-PCR reads. The sample carries about 9,600 distinct CDR3 sequences, over 80% recorded once. The sequences come from T cells from blood (PBMCs), unsorted or a sorted subset (not recorded which), collected before or after yellow fever vaccination (not recorded which). The receptors shown here come from a woman aged 18-29 years who received the yellow fever vaccine. The conserved cysteine and the conserved F or W are not part of the CDR3 here.

CDR3 protein: AISSGTGSYNEQF; V gene: TRBV10-3; J gene: TRBJ2-1
CDR3 protein: SVVRTGEWDTQY; V gene: TRBV29-1; J gene: TRBJ2-3
CDR3 protein: ASRSPGTSVYEQY; V gene: TRBV4-2; J gene: TRBJ2-7
CDR3 protein: ASSQPNGEQF; V gene: TRBV4-1; J gene: TRBJ2-1
CDR3 protein: ASSPQWGYEQY; V gene: TRBV12-3/TRBV12-4; J gene: TRBJ2-7
CDR3 protein: ASSGTGRDYEQY; V gene: TRBV5-4; J gene: TRBJ2-7
CDR3 protein: ASSPWDRGGNTIY; V gene: TRBV12-3/TRBV12-4; J gene: TRBJ1-3
CDR3 protein: ASSSVGQRITYQPQH; V gene: TRBV12-3/TRBV12-4; J gene: TRBJ1-5
CDR3 protein: ASRMDRETYNEQF; V gene: TRBV2; J gene: TRBJ2-1
CDR3 protein: ASRDGISNEQF; V gene: TRBV2; J gene: TRBJ2-1
CDR3 protein: ASSPLWAQGVNTEAF; V gene: TRBV7-9; J gene: TRBJ1-1
CDR3 protein: SAREAQY; V gene: TRBV20-1; J gene: TRBJ2-5
CDR3 protein: ASSLVGGGEQF; V gene: TRBV5-4; J gene: TRBJ2-1
CDR3 protein: ASSIPSRGRINQPQH; V gene: TRBV19; J gene: TRBJ1-5
CDR3 protein: ASSLTGSGAYNEQF; V gene: TRBV11-3; J gene: TRBJ2-1
CDR3 protein: ASSQKQGQPNYGYT; V gene: TRBV23-1; J gene: TRBJ1-2
CDR3 protein: ASSQDRDSNQPQH; V gene: TRBV23-1; J gene: TRBJ1-5
CDR3 protein: ASSQSLLTSPSVGNEQF; V gene: TRBV14; J gene: TRBJ2-1
CDR3 protein: ASSKLGGQGYEQY; V gene: TRBV28; J gene: TRBJ2-7
CDR3 protein: ASSQKRPGVAGASYNEQF; V gene: TRBV4-3; J gene: TRBJ2-1
CDR3 protein: SARAPPGRGESNQPQH; V gene: TRBV20-1; J gene: TRBJ1-5
CDR3 protein: SARDSRRGGVSNEQF; V gene: TRBV20-1; J gene: TRBJ2-1
CDR3 protein: ATSMGQSSYNEQF; V gene: TRBV19; J gene: TRBJ2-1
CDR3 protein: ASSPETGGYGYT; V gene: TRBV18; J gene: TRBJ1-2
CDR3 protein: ASTTASIAGGSYNEQF; V gene: TRBV6-1; J gene: TRBJ2-1
CDR3 protein: ASSKGGPYEQF; V gene: TRBV6-1; J gene: TRBJ2-1
CDR3 protein: AISEPTGGGGHYGYT; V gene: TRBV10-3; J gene: TRBJ1-2
CDR3 protein: ASSLGGKPTGELF; V gene: TRBV27; J gene: TRBJ2-2
CDR3 protein: ASSGTSGAAYNEQF; V gene: TRBV11-1; J gene: TRBJ2-1